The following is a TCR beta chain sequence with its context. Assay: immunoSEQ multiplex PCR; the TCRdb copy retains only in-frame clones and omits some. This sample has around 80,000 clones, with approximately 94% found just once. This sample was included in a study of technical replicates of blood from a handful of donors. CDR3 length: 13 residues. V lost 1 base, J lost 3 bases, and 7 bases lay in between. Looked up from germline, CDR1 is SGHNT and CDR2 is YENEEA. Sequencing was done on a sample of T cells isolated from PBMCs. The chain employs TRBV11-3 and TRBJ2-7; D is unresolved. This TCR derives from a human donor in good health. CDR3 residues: CASSLGAIYEQYF. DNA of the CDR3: TGTGCCAGCAGCTTAGGGGCAATCTACGAGCAGTACTTC.